One sample yielded the 7 T cell receptor beta chains listed below, sequenced in a study of T cell responses to AZD1222 COVID-19 vaccine (dated by TCRdb to the early 2020s). Receptor amplification or capture employed the immunoSEQ multiplex PCR assay. Held by TCRdb, this immuneACCESS table contains in-frame sequences only and omits some clones. Under half of the omission traces to an unresolved V gene where checked; the cause of the rest is unknown. This sample lists 100,000 to 150,000 clones; 70% to 90% were detected once. The leading ten clones occupy almost 9.5% of the sample. The time point label here, explained by the study, means: baseline before first vaccination. Specimen: peripheral blood, collected on day 0 of AZD1222 vaccination. The receptors originated from an adult in good health.

In this sample, this clone turned up a few times. The rearrangement joins TRBV2 to TRBJ2-2; D gene ambiguous. The V gene lost 4 bases and the J gene lost 4 bases, with 10 bases spanning the gap. Per the germline V gene, CDR1 is SNHLY and CDR2 is FYNNEI. This CDR3 contains 14 residues. The CDR3 reads CASSVEPLTGELFF. The CDR3 DNA is TGTGCCAGCAGTGTAGAACCGCTCACCGGGGAGCTGTTTTTT.

V is TRBV30 and J is TRBJ2-1; 7 bases are shared with TRBD2. Germline values: CDR1 GTSNPN, CDR2 SVGIG (reference sequence). Trimming took 8 bases from V and 10 from J; bases not matched to a gene: 5. This CDR3 is built from 10 residues. CDR3 nucleotides: TGTGCCGCCCAGCGGGGCGAGCAGTTCTTC. It specifies CAAQRGEQFF.

In its sample, this clone was seen once. The gene calls are TRBV5-6 and TRBJ2-5; D gene ambiguous. The CDR3 has 14 residues. The V end lost 4 bases, the J end lost 5 bases, and 15 bases lay between the germline ends. The germline V gene has CDR1 SGHDT and CDR2 YYEEEE. CDR3 in DNA: TGTGCCAGCAGCCCCCGGCGGATGGGGGAGACCCAGTACTTC. Residues: CASSPRRMGETQYF.

This chain joins TRBV19 and TRBJ2-7; TRBD1 aligns across 7 bases. Germline V gene sequence: CDR1 LNHDA, CDR2 SQIVND (reference sequence). After removal of 7 bases from V and 6 bases from J, the junction contained 12 bases not matched to a gene. The CDR3 is made up of 14 amino acids. CDR3 amino acids: CASKQWDSQGEQYF. The CDR3 DNA sequence: TGTGCCAGTAAGCAATGGGACAGCCAGGGCGAGCAGTACTTC.

With regard to this clone: Additional DNA sequences in this sample encode the identical CDR3. The J gene is TRBJ2-7, the V gene TRBV28; D is perhaps TRBD1 (7 bases). Trimming left V 6 bases short and J 1 base short, with 10 bases between. This CDR3 comprises 13 residues. Germline V gene data show CDR1 as MDHEN and CDR2 as SYDVKM. The CDR3 spells CASSPGGSYEQYF. Written as DNA, the CDR3 is TGTGCCAGCAGCCCAGGGGGGTCCTACGAGCAGTACTTC.

The chain recombines TRBV18 with TRBJ2-2; 8 bases match TRBD1. This CDR3 region has 15 residues. CDR1 and CDR2 from the germline V gene are KGHSH and LQKENI. With 4 bases clipped from V and 3 bases from J, the junction kept 4 bases outside the gene matches. This chain's CDR3 is CASSLGQGYTGELFF. CDR3 DNA: TGTGCCAGCTCACTTGGACAGGGCTACACCGGGGAGCTGTTTTTT.

J is TRBJ2-1 and V is TRBV5-4; D remains ambiguous. Trimming stripped 4 bases from V and 0 bases from J, with 8 bases between. The V gene's germline CDR1 is SGHNT and CDR2 YYREEE (reference sequence). The CDR3 consists of 14 residues. The DNA of the CDR3 is TGTGCCAGCAGCCCCCGTGGCTCCTACAATGAGCAGTTCTTC. This codes for CASSPRGSYNEQFF.